This T cell receptor beta chain was sequenced in a study of cytotoxic CD8 clonotypes in ibrutinib-treated CLL. Study-level background: The samples contained 255,043 productive templates on average. They also contained an average of roughly 90,000 productive rearrangements.

T cells were sequenced at a targeted depth of 1 in 200,000 to 1 in 1 million. TCRdb's copy holds only in-frame clones and misses some; the assay was immunoSEQ multiplex PCR. Of a few hundred thousand clones listed, roughly 74% are singletons. This clone showed up just a few times. Antigen: not known. Germline and junction disagree at one end, which may indicate a read error. Study conclusions and caveats: In comparison with age-matched healthy donors, baseline clonality was higher and tracked circulating CD8+ T-cell counts. Among the clonotypes, public ones were uncommon and contracted or held stable on treatment.

This sequence originates from a human donor with chronic lymphocytic leukemia. The material sequenced was PBMCs, taken after 24 months of ibrutinib treatment.

The CDR3: CSVEIGGLAGVF. As DNA, the CDR3 is TGCAGCGTTGAAATCGGGGGGCTAGCGGGAGTATTC. V usage is TRBV29-1 and J usage is TRBJ2-3; 10 bases align to TRBD2. CDR1 and CDR2 from the germline V gene are SQVTM and ANQGSEA. CDR3 size: 12 residues.